This T cell receptor beta chain comes out of a study of post-analysis software for immune sequencing data. This clonotype was counted only a few times. Its antigen is still unknown. Study-level findings and limits: A handful of TRBV segments occurring more often in patients than controls included TRBV5-6, TRBV5-1 and TRBV20-1. Samples from one preparation batch, clustered by F measure, grouped strongly together.

V trimming: 8 bases; J trimming: 2 bases; junction bases outside the gene matches: 13. CDR3 size: 16 residues. Each TCR beta cDNA library carried unique molecular identifiers. T cells numbering roughly 1 to 10 million gave rise to a few hundred thousand cDNA molecules. TCRdb passed the PCR reads through MiXCR, listing each CDR3 protein once. The sample consists of about 460,000 distinct CDR3 sequences, roughly 45% of them appearing once. The J gene is TRBJ2-5, the V gene TRBV12-3 or TRBV12-4; 8 bases align to TRBD2. The specimen sequenced was blood. The clonotype was recovered from a girl between 5 and 17 years old with multiple sclerosis. This chain's CDR3 is CASAADGTRRQETQYF. CDR3 nucleotide sequence: TGTGCCAGCGCCGCGGATGGGACTAGGCGTCAAGAGACCCAGTACTTC.